The rows below give T cell receptor beta chains drawn from one sample of a study of Ad26.COV2.S vaccination and SARS-CoV-2 variants. The data were produced by immunoSEQ multiplex PCR, yet TCRdb's version contains in-frame clones alone and is incomplete. The sample carries around 240,000 clones, approximately 90% recorded once. Sequenced here: peripheral blood, sampled in a trial of Ad26.COV2.S vaccine versus placebo. The receptors derive from a person aged 18-65 years who received the Ad26.COV2.S COVID-19 vaccine or a placebo. CDR3s include the opening cysteine and the closing phenylalanine or tryptophan. The D gene is left open where the match is weak. Not all rows give a size; the values are once, few, many and, for expanded clones, a class.

d_gene	v_gene	abundance	j_gene	len	CDR3aa	CDR3nt
TRBD1	TRBV10-3	NA	TRBJ1-3	16	CAIGQGQGSSGNTIYF	TGTGCCATCGGACAGGGACAGGGGAGCTCTGGAAACACCATATATTTT
NA	TRBV28	NA	TRBJ1-2	12	CASRPTVAGYTF	TGTGCCAGCAGGCCGACGGTCGCTGGCTACACCTTC
NA	TRBV27	NA	TRBJ1-2	13	CASSLGTYYGYTF	TGTGCCAGCAGCCTGGGGACATACTATGGCTACACCTTC
NA	TRBV19	NA	TRBJ1-6	14	CASSIGGSGSPLHF	TGTGCCAGTAGTATAGGAGGATCCGGGTCACCCCTCCACTTT
NA	TRBV6-1	NA	TRBJ1-4	16	CASSESINRANEKLFF	TGTGCCAGCAGTGAGTCAATAAACAGGGCTAATGAAAAACTGTTTTTT
TRBD1	TRBV7-3	NA	TRBJ1-6	15	CASSLGDSYNSPLHF	TGTGCCAGCAGCTTAGGGGACAGCTATAATTCACCCCTCCACTTT
NA	TRBV5-1	NA	TRBJ2-7	17	CASSLSVGPSLANEQYF	TGCGCCAGCAGCTTGTCGGTGGGACCTTCCCTGGCAAACGAGCAGTACTTC
NA	TRBV7-8	NA	TRBJ2-6	16	CASSLRLGAGANVLTF	TGTGCCAGCAGCTTAAGGCTGGGAGCTGGGGCCAACGTCCTGACTTTC
TRBD2	TRBV7-2	NA	TRBJ2-1	18	CASSLSPLAGGRGNEQFF	TGTGCCAGCAGCCTCAGCCCACTAGCGGGGGGGCGGGGAAATGAGCAGTTCTTC
NA	TRBV9	few	TRBJ2-5	15	CASSVGPGQQETQYF	TGTGCCAGCAGCGTAGGGCCAGGGCAGCAAGAGACCCAGTACTTC
TRBD2	TRBV5-1	NA	TRBJ2-1	16	CASSLVAGGPLNEQFF	TGCGCCAGCAGCTTGGTTGCGGGAGGGCCGCTCAATGAGCAGTTCTTC
TRBD2	TRBV6-4	NA	TRBJ2-1	18	CASSDTPGLAGKLNEQFF	TGTGCCAGCAGTGACACCCCGGGACTAGCGGGAAAATTAAATGAGCAGTTCTTC
NA	TRBV6-5	NA	TRBJ1-5	14	CASSQDYSNQPQHF	TGTGCCAGCAGTCAGGATTATAGCAATCAGCCCCAGCATTTT
NA	TRBV7-2	NA	TRBJ2-7	15	CASRAPGGSTYEQYF	TGTGCCAGCAGGGCCCCGGGCGGTTCCACCTACGAGCAGTACTTC
NA	TRBV19	NA	TRBJ1-5	15	CASSAFRGSNQPQHF	TGTGCCAGTAGTGCTTTCCGGGGTAGCAATCAGCCCCAGCATTTT
NA	TRBV27	NA	TRBJ2-5	14	CASSLGRGQETQYF	TGTGCCAGCAGTTTGGGCAGGGGCCAAGAGACCCAGTACTTC
TRBD1	TRBV28	NA	TRBJ1-2	13	CASSSDRERGYTF	TGTGCCAGCAGTTCAGACAGGGAGAGAGGCTACACCTTC
NA	TRBV2	NA	TRBJ1-5	11	CASRWGGPQHF	TGTGCCAGCAGGTGGGGAGGGCCCCAGCATTTT
NA	TRBV12-3/TRBV12-4	NA	TRBJ1-2	12	CASRRGLDGYTF	TGTGCCAGCCGCCGCGGTTTGGATGGCTACACCTTC
NA	TRBV11-2	NA	TRBJ1-5	15	CASSPGPSGDQPQHF	TGTGCCAGCAGCCCTGGACCTTCTGGTGATCAGCCCCAGCATTTT
TRBD1	TRBV19	NA	TRBJ1-1	16	CASSIKGTGANTEAFF	TGTGCCAGTAGTATTAAAGGGACAGGAGCTAACACTGAAGCTTTCTTT
NA	TRBV18	NA	TRBJ2-1	15	CASSPQAAPYNEQFF	TGTGCCAGCTCACCACAAGCGGCCCCTTACAATGAGCAGTTCTTC
NA	TRBV7-2	NA	TRBJ1-2	13	CASSLDDGHLYTF	TGTGCCAGCAGCCTCGACGATGGACACCTATACACCTTC
TRBD1	TRBV5-8	NA	TRBJ2-1	15	CASSSRDRKYNEQFF	TGTGCCAGCAGCAGCCGGGACAGAAAGTACAATGAGCAGTTCTTC
NA	TRBV6-5	NA	TRBJ1-6	14	CASSYPGQNSPLHF	TGTGCCAGCAGTTACCCGGGACAAAATTCACCCCTCCACTTT
NA	TRBV5-5	NA	TRBJ1-3	15	CASSLVVGPGNTIYF	TGTGCCAGCAGCTTGGTCGTCGGGCCTGGAAACACCATATATTTT
TRBD2	TRBV27	NA	TRBJ2-3	16	CASSLWGGASTDTQYF	TGTGCCAGCAGTTTATGGGGGGGAGCTAGCACAGATACGCAGTATTTT
NA	TRBV5-4	NA	TRBJ1-1	12	CASSLLNTEAFF	TGTGCCAGCAGCTTACTGAACACTGAAGCTTTCTTT
TRBD1	TRBV11-2	NA	TRBJ1-1	16	CASRTHRGRRNTEAFF	TGTGCCAGCAGAACCCACAGGGGGCGGCGGAACACTGAAGCTTTCTTT
NA	TRBV9	NA	TRBJ1-6	15	CASSASFRLDSPLHF	TGTGCCAGCAGCGCCTCATTCAGGCTAGATTCACCCCTCCACTTT
NA	TRBV28	few	TRBJ1-6	13	CASSLLGDSPLHF	TGTGCCAGCAGTTTGTTGGGTGACTCACCCCTCCACTTT
NA	TRBV7-6	NA	TRBJ2-3	15	CASSLDGIPTDTQYF	TGTGCCAGCAGCTTAGATGGCATACCGACAGATACGCAGTATTTT
TRBD2	TRBV3-1/TRBV3-2	NA	TRBJ2-1	15	CASSPLAGGFNEQFF	TGTGCCAGCAGCCCCCTAGCGGGGGGGTTTAATGAGCAGTTCTTC
NA	TRBV4-3	NA	TRBJ1-2	18	CASSQDTPAAGGRYGYTF	TGCGCCAGCAGCCAAGATACCCCGGCTGCCGGAGGTCGATATGGCTACACCTTC
TRBD1	TRBV19	NA	TRBJ1-1	17	CASSDVVGRTGHTEAFF	TGTGCCAGTAGTGATGTGGTGGGACGGACAGGGCACACTGAAGCTTTCTTT
NA	TRBV12-3/TRBV12-4	NA	TRBJ1-1	13	CASSAQLNTEAFF	TGTGCCAGCAGTGCACAGCTAAACACTGAAGCTTTCTTT
NA	TRBV29-1	NA	TRBJ2-2	13	CSVDNGYTGELFF	TGCAGCGTTGATAACGGATACACCGGGGAGCTGTTTTTT
TRBD2	TRBV13	NA	TRBJ2-3	15	CASSLDPAGADTQYF	TGTGCCAGCAGCTTAGACCCAGCGGGAGCTGATACGCAGTATTTT
NA	TRBV5-4	NA	TRBJ1-4	15	CASSLEGAIGEKLFF	TGTGCCAGCAGCTTGGAAGGGGCTATTGGTGAAAAACTGTTTTTT
NA	TRBV10-3	once	TRBJ2-2	17	CAISGAMRGVSTGELFF	TGTGCCATCAGTGGGGCGATGAGGGGGGTCAGCACCGGGGAGCTGTTTTTT
TRBD2	TRBV9	NA	TRBJ2-2	16	CASSPTSGGNTGELFF	TGTGCCAGCAGCCCAACTAGCGGGGGTAACACCGGGGAGCTGTTTTTT
NA	TRBV4-2	NA	TRBJ1-5	14	CASSQEGPYQPQHF	TGTGCCAGCAGCCAAGAGGGCCCTTATCAGCCCCAGCATTTT
NA	TRBV3-1/TRBV3-2	once	TRBJ1-2	15	CASSRLSLANYGYTF	TGTGCCAGCAGCCGGTTATCTCTAGCTAACTATGGCTACACCTTC
NA	TRBV16	few	TRBJ1-4	15	CASSQSRSGNEKLFF	TGTGCCAGCAGCCAATCTCGGTCAGGTAATGAAAAACTGTTTTTT
TRBD2	TRBV10-3	NA	TRBJ2-6	20	CAISEGSGLAGLSGANVLTF	TGTGCCATCAGTGAGGGATCGGGACTAGCGGGCTTGTCTGGGGCCAACGTCCTGACTTTC